This T cell receptor beta chain stems from a study of blood T cell repertoires in COVID-19. Study as a whole: The study drew acute and convalescent COVID-19 samples from the United States, Italy and Spain. Nucleic acid was either cDNA or gDNA, and it came from T cells, B-cell-depleted T cells, or PBMCs.

V lost 7 bases to trimming and J lost 7 bases; unmatched junction nucleotides: 9. Per the germline V gene, CDR1 is MNHEY and CDR2 is SVGAGI. The CDR3 totals 14 residues. In the study's own analysis: Nucleated cell number was recorded as an estimate derived from reference gene primer amplification. The protocol was immunoSEQ multiplex PCR, while the TCRdb copy is restricted to in-frame clones and leaves out a portion. V and J calls and clone size are as listed in that table; D and trimming were resolved from the DNA. The sample has 200,000 to 300,000 clones, approximately 84% seen once; the top ten hold roughly 7.9%.

This chain connects TRBV6-5 to TRBJ2-7; TRBD1 matches at 11 bases. The origin of this receptor is a woman of 80 years or more with acute or convalescent COVID-19. Sequencing was carried out using peripheral blood. The CDR3 region has the DNA TGTGCCAGCACCTCTCGGGGACAGGGGGATGAGCAGTACTTC. This codes for CASTSRGQGDEQYF.